The clone carrying this T cell receptor beta chain was detected many times. The antigen is undetermined. The data derive from a study of response to subunit inactivated influenza vaccine. TCRdb re-called the RT-PCR reads through MiXCR, storing one row per CDR3 protein. The profile covers 500,000 to 600,000 distinct CDR3 sequences, with less than 8% appearing a single time and 10% to 15% taken by the ten largest. Findings and limits, study-wide: Authors proposed each seasonal influenza vaccination draws in few new T cells.

Sample: PBMCs from blood, taken approximately 25 months after vaccination. This receptor was taken from a man in his fifties or sixties who received an inactivated influenza vaccine.

CDR3 protein: CATSDSDRGRDTGELFF. The CDR3 DNA follows: TGTGCCACCAGTGACAGCGACAGGGGGCGCGACACCGGGGAGCTGTTTTTT. The rearrangement links TRBV24-1 to TRBJ2-2; 10 positions match TRBD1. CDR3 size: 17 residues. CDR1 and CDR2 from the germline V gene are KGHDR and SFDVKD. With 4 bases clipped from V and 3 bases from J, the junction kept 7 bases outside the gene matches.